Detailed here is one T cell receptor beta chain. Its target is not known. UMIs and sample barcodes were carried by the TCR alpha and TCR beta cDNA libraries that 5'RACE produced using constant-segment primers. TCRdb reprocessed the 5' RACE reads with MiXCR, giving one entry per CDR3 protein. The profile covers around 140,000 distinct CDR3 sequences, with about 6% appearing a single time and just over 2% taken by the ten largest. Trimming stripped 3 bases from V and 3 bases from J, with 9 bases between. The CDR3 has 13 residues. This sample stems from a study of T-cell memory formation after mild COVID-19. Study background: Clustering of TCRs was largely donor specific.

Study observations and caveats: There was no confirmation that second-wave clones peaking on day 37 were SARS-CoV-2 specific. Clones that got smaller from day 15 to 85 had even CD4/CD8, while clones growing later tipped toward CD4+.

This sequence originates from an adult woman who had mild COVID-19 (a few samples of this study predate the infection). Cell type and time point are not known. V gene TRBV12-3 or TRBV12-4 combines with J gene TRBJ2-7; D is unclear. The sequenced sample consisted of PBMCs or a T cell subset sorted from them (not recorded which). CDR3 in DNA: TGTGCCAGCAGTTTCTCGGGCCTCTACGAGCAGTACTTC. Amino acid sequence: CASSFSGLYEQYF.